Below, 29 T cell receptor beta chains from the same sample are listed, as sequenced in a study of cytomegalovirus exposure and HLA in healthy donors. PCR employed 60 Vbeta and 13 Jbeta primers. Only in-frame clones appear in the TCRdb table, and some are missing; sequencing was by immunoSEQ multiplex PCR. The sample shows about 170,000 clones, roughly 81% of them seen only once. Sequencing was carried out using PBMCs. These receptors originate from a man between 25 and 39 years old in good health and CMV-seropositive.

The chain links TRBV6-4 to TRBJ1-5; no definite D call. This CDR3 spans 13 amino acids. Trimming took off 0 bases at V and 3 bases at J, with 3 bases between the two ends. Looked up from germline, CDR1 is MRHNA and CDR2 is SNTAGT. CDR3 amino acids: CASSDSHNQPQHF. The CDR3, as DNA: TGTGCCAGCAGTGACTCACACAATCAGCCCCAGCATTTT.

This rearrangement joins TRBV5-4 to TRBJ1-5, with D tentatively TRBD1 (6 bases). Deletions cut 4 bases from V and 5 bases from J, with 10 bases between. This CDR3 region has 13 residues. Germline loops: CDR1 SGHNT, CDR2 YYREEE (reference sequence). CDR3 residues: CASSPGDYQPQHF. The CDR3 DNA follows: TGTGCCAGCAGCCCAGGGGATTATCAGCCCCAGCATTTT.

The chain joins TRBV2 to TRBJ2-3, with D possibly being TRBD2 (6 bases). This CDR3 region has 14 residues. V dropped 5 bases and J dropped 1 base, with 10 bases sitting between them. Germline loops: CDR1 SNHLY, CDR2 FYNNEI. The CDR3 sequence is CASSISGRTDTQYF. The CDR3 DNA is TGTGCCAGCAGTATTAGCGGACGCACAGATACGCAGTATTTT.

The chain links TRBV19 to TRBJ2-2, with D maybe TRBD1 (5 bases). There are 11 residues in the CDR3. The ends were cut back, 9 bases at V and 3 bases at J, with 5 bases in the middle. Germline CDR1 reads LNHDA; CDR2 reads SQIVND (reference sequence). The CDR3 protein is CASRDTGELFF. The CDR3 nucleotides are TGTGCCAGCAGGGACACCGGGGAGCTGTTTTTT.

There are a few counts of this clone. The V and J genes are TRBV23-1 and TRBJ2-7; a weak D match, TRBD2 (8 bases). TRBV23-1 is noted as an ORF with a role that remains uncertain. This CDR3 is 14 amino acids long. The ends were cut back, 4 bases at V and 5 bases at J, with 15 bases in the middle. CDR3 in DNA: TGCGCCAGCAGTCTTCGGGAGGGGGCCGACGAGCAGTACTTC. This codes for CASSLREGADEQYF.

This clone has more than one count but fewer than ten. The genes are TRBV6-1 and TRBJ2-7, with 8 nucleotides matching TRBD2. The ends lost 5 bases at V and 2 bases at J; junction bases unmatched: 8. CDR1 is MNHNS and CDR2 is SASEGT in the germline V gene. This CDR3 has 15 amino acids. CDR3 nucleotides: TGTGCCAGCAGTTGGGGGGGACTAGTCCCCTACGAGCAGTACTTC. Its protein product is CASSWGGLVPYEQYF.

The chain carries TRBV11-3 and TRBJ2-6; 8 positions match TRBD1. The length of the CDR3 is 18 residues. Looked up from germline, CDR1 is SGHNT and CDR2 is YENEEA. Trimming took 5 bases from V and 0 from J; bases not matched to a gene: 9. This CDR3 reads CASSPKGQGDSGANVLTF. DNA for the CDR3: TGTGCCAGCAGCCCGAAAGGACAGGGCGACTCTGGGGCCAACGTCCTGACTTTC.

The rearrangement joins TRBV5-1 to TRBJ1-4; possibly TRBD1 for D (5 bases). This CDR3 spans 14 amino acids. V was trimmed by 6 bases and J by 0 bases, leaving 9 bases between them. The germline V gene has CDR1 SGHRS and CDR2 YFSETQ. As DNA, the CDR3 is TGCGCCAGCAAAGACAGCGCAACTAATGAAAAACTGTTTTTT. Translated, it gives CASKDSATNEKLFF.

V usage is TRBV30 and J usage is TRBJ2-5, with D possibly TRBD2 on 6 matching bases. V lost 4 bases to trimming and J lost 9 bases, with 18 bases between them. The CDR3 contains 13 residues. CDR1 GTSNPN and CDR2 SVGIG come from the germline V gene (reference sequence). DNA of the CDR3: TGTGCCTGGACCATGACCGACCGCGGGGCCCAGTACTTC. Its translation is CAWTMTDRGAQYF.

The chain is built from TRBV9 and TRBJ2-4, with a weak D call TRBD2 (5 bases). Germline V gives CDR1 SGDLS, CDR2 YYNGEE. This CDR3 spans 14 amino acids. With 2 bases removed from V and 3 bases from J, the gap between germline ends came to 9 bases. The CDR3 loop reads CASSVSGSKNIQYF. CDR3 DNA sequence: TGTGCCAGCAGCGTGTCGGGGAGCAAAAACATTCAGTACTTC. Full variable domain (missing parts from reference TRBV9 and TRBJ2-4): DSGVTQTPKHLITATGQRVTLRCSPRSGDLSVYWYQQSLDQGLQFLIQYYNGEERAKGNILERFSAQQFPDLHSELNLSSLELGDSALYFCASSVSGSKNIQYFGAGTRLSVL.

The V call is TRBV6-4, the J call TRBJ1-5, with no clear D. The CDR3 runs 16 residues. Per the germline V gene, CDR1 is MRHNA and CDR2 is SNTAGT. Trimming took 5 bases from V and 0 from J, leaving 14 bases between them. The CDR3 sequence is CASSREGLYSNQPQHF. CDR3 DNA sequence: TGTGCCAGCAGTCGAGAGGGCCTGTATAGCAATCAGCCCCAGCATTTT.

This chain uses TRBV11-3 with TRBJ2-1, with D perhaps matching TRBD2 (6 bases). The length of the CDR3 is 16 residues. CDR1 and CDR2 (germline): SGHNT, YENEEA. Trimming shortened V by 5 bases and J by 0 bases, and 14 bases separated the two germline ends. Here the CDR3 DNA reads TGTGCCAGCAGCCTCATAGCGGTGAGCTCCTACAATGAGCAGTTCTTC. This translates into CASSLIAVSSYNEQFF. Drawing the rest from reference TRBV11-3 and TRBJ2-1, the complete variable domain is EAGVVQSPRYKIIEKKQPVAFWCNPISGHNTLYWYLQNLGQGPELLIRYENEEAVDDSQLPKDRFSAERLKGVDSTLKIQPAELGDSAVYLCASSLIAVSSYNEQFFGPGTRLTVL.

The chain is built from TRBV10-2 and TRBJ2-1; possible D gene TRBD1, 5 bases. Germline CDR1 WSHSY, CDR2 SAAADI. CDR3 length: 14 residues. Trimming removed 0 bases at V and 4 bases at J, with 7 bases between. The CDR3 region has the DNA TGCGCCAGCAGTGAGTCTAGGGGATACAATGAGCAGTTCTTC. It yields the protein CASSESRGYNEQFF.

The chain uses TRBV5-7 and TRBJ1-1, with TRBD1 as a possible D gene (6 bases). TRBV5-7 is known as an ORF, though its function is uncertain. Trimming cost V 1 base and J 3 bases, with 10 bases left between them. This CDR3 is 14 amino acids long. The CDR3 sequence is CASSLIQGHTEAFF. The CDR3, as DNA: TGTGCCAGCAGCTTGATTCAGGGGCACACTGAAGCTTTCTTT.

The V call is TRBV4-2, the J call TRBJ1-2; D perhaps matches TRBD1 (5 bases). Trimming cost V 4 bases and J 6 bases, with 9 bases left between them. The germline CDR1 and CDR2 sequences are LGHNA and YNFKEQ. This CDR3 is 12 amino acids long. As DNA, the CDR3 is TGTGCCAGCAGCCCACGGGGGGATGGCTACACCTTC. This sequence encodes CASSPRGDGYTF.

V gene TRBV7-9 combines with J gene TRBJ2-1, with 14 positions matching TRBD2. This CDR3 contains 19 residues. The trim removed 5 bases at V and 0 bases at J, leaving 9 bases unmatched. Per germline, CDR1 SEHNR and CDR2 FQNEAQ (reference sequence). CDR3 amino acids: CASSTTGTSGSPSYNEQFF. In DNA, the CDR3 is TGTGCCAGCAGCACCACCGGGACTAGCGGGAGTCCCTCCTACAATGAGCAGTTCTTC.

The chain combines TRBV11-2 with TRBJ1-6; TRBD1 matches 8 bases. J gave up 7 bases and V 8 bases, and 7 bases lay outside the gene matches. This CDR3 contains 14 residues. Germline V gene sequence: CDR1 SGHAT, CDR2 FQNNGV. The CDR3 nucleotides read TGTGCCAGCCATCCGGGACAGGCGAATTCACCCCTCCACTTT. It encodes CASHPGQANSPLHF.

The CDR3 spells CASSPGLAGLTDTQYF. CDR3 nucleotide sequence: TGCGCCAGCAGCCCCGGACTAGCGGGATTGACTGATACGCAGTATTTT. The genes are TRBV5-1 and TRBJ2-3; 12 nucleotides agree with TRBD2. The CDR3 has 16 amino acids. The V and J ends lost 4 bases and 6 bases, in that order; junction bases with no gene match: 9. CDR1 is SGHRS, CDR2 YFSETQ, per germline.

The chain is built from TRBV5-6 and TRBJ2-3, with 8 bases lining up with TRBD1. Germline lookup yields CDR1 SGHDT and CDR2 YYEEEE. CDR3 length equals 15 residues. With V trimmed by 2 bases and J by 2 bases, 4 bases remained unmatched. The CDR3 nucleotides are TGTGCCAGCAGCTTAAGGGACAGGTACACAGATACGCAGTATTTT. Its translation is CASSLRDRYTDTQYF.

The chain recombines TRBV6-1 with TRBJ2-7, with D unresolved. Looked up from germline, CDR1 is MNHNS and CDR2 is SASEGT. The CDR3 covers 14 residues. Deletions cut 6 bases from V and 2 bases from J, with 14 bases between. The chain's CDR3 is CASRYKEEAYEQYV. CDR3 DNA sequence: TGTGCCAGCAGATACAAGGAAGAGGCCTACGAGCAGTACGTC.

This clone was detected a few times. This chain joins TRBV9 and TRBJ2-5, with TRBD2 identical over 10 bases. After removal of 7 bases from V and 2 bases from J, the junction contained 5 bases not matched to a gene. Germline CDR1 and CDR2: SGDLS and YYNGEE. This CDR3 has 14 amino acids. The CDR3 loop reads CASGRTSGQETQYF. The CDR3 region has the DNA TGTGCCAGCGGGAGGACTAGCGGACAAGAGACCCAGTACTTC.

In DNA, the CDR3 is TGTGCCAGCAGTGACTCAATAGCGGCCTACAATGAGCAGTTCTTC. Translated: CASSDSIAAYNEQFF. The V gene is TRBV6-4, the J gene TRBJ2-1, with D possibly being TRBD2 (6 bases). Germline V gene data show CDR1 as MRHNA and CDR2 as SNTAGT. V lost 0 bases and J 2 bases, leaving 8 bases between the germline ends. This CDR3 has 15 amino acids.

The gene calls are TRBV15 and TRBJ1-3, with 8 bases lining up with TRBD1. This CDR3 is 16 amino acids long. Losses at the gene ends were 0 bases for V and 4 bases for J; bases not matched to a gene: 5. CDR1 is LNHNV and CDR2 is YYDKDF in the germline V gene (reference sequence). Written as DNA, the CDR3 is TGTGCCACCAGCAGAGATCTTGGGGACAGGGGAAACACCATATATTTT. Protein product: CATSRDLGDRGNTIYF.

The chain carries TRBV6-5 and TRBJ2-5; D ambiguous. The CDR3 is made up of 13 amino acids. In germline, CDR1 is MNHEY, CDR2 SVGAGI. V gave up 2 bases and J gave up 3 bases, with 7 bases separating them. CDR3 DNA: TGTGCCAGCAGTTACACACCGAAAGAGACCCAGTACTTC. Translation: CASSYTPKETQYF.

The gene calls are TRBV9 and TRBJ2-1; D perhaps matches TRBD2 (6 bases). The germline V gene encodes CDR1 SGDLS and CDR2 YYNGEE. The V gene lost 3 bases and the J gene lost 4 bases, with 17 bases spanning the gap. There are 16 residues in the CDR3. In DNA form, the CDR3 reads TGTGCCAGCAGCGGTAGGGCGGGACTGGCTTACAATGAGCAGTTCTTC. Amino acids: CASSGRAGLAYNEQFF.

Worth noting for this clone: A read error may account for a junction end that differs from germline. The genes are TRBV7-9 and TRBJ2-2, with 9 bases aligning to TRBD1. Germline V gene lookup returns CDR1 SEHNR and CDR2 FQNEAQ (reference sequence). CDR3 length: 18 amino acids. The CDR3: CSSSLLKGQGKNTGELFF. The DNA for the CDR3 is TGTTCCAGCAGCTTACTCAAGGGACAGGGAAAGAACACCGGGGAGCTGTTTTTT.

The chain couples TRBV14 to TRBJ1-2; D remains unclear. The CDR3 has 13 residues. Trimming pared 4 bases from V and 2 bases from J, leaving 8 bases between. Germline V lookup: CDR1 SGHDN, CDR2 FVKESK. The CDR3 DNA reads TGTGCCAGCAGCCCCGACACCAACTATGGCTACACCTTC. This sequence encodes CASSPDTNYGYTF.

This chain links TRBV27 with TRBJ2-1; 8 bases align to TRBD2. Trimming cost V 5 bases and J 0 bases; bases outside gene matches: 9. Germline V lookup: CDR1 MNHEY, CDR2 SMNVEV (reference sequence). The CDR3 runs to 17 residues. CDR3: CASSPPPTSASYNEQFF. In DNA, the CDR3 is TGTGCCAGCAGTCCCCCTCCGACTAGCGCCTCCTACAATGAGCAGTTCTTC.

V and J are TRBV20-1 and TRBJ2-5; D not resolved. Germline CDR1 DFQATT, CDR2 SNEGSKA (reference sequence). Trimming stripped 3 bases from V and 4 bases from J, with 6 bases between. The CDR3 is made up of 11 amino acids. The chain's CDR3 is CSASFGETQYF. CDR3 nucleotides: TGCAGTGCTAGTTTCGGAGAGACCCAGTACTTC.